The sequence of this TCR beta chain was determined in a study of neoadjuvant nivolumab and ipilimumab in lung cancer. The wider study: Patients got nivolumab 3 mg/kg on days 1, 15 and 29; combination added ipilimumab 1 mg/kg day 1. Study outcomes and limitations: Pretherapy blood TCR richness correlated positively with resected tumor richness. TCR sequencing covered a small number of samples. Only two of four nivolumab-treated tumors gained richness and clonality by surgery.

The method was immunoSEQ multiplex PCR; TCRdb's version includes in-frame clones alone and lacks a portion of them. The profile shows about 27,000 clones, roughly 76% of them singletons. CDR1 SEHNR and CDR2 FQNEAQ come from the germline V gene (reference sequence). V dropped 3 bases and J dropped 6; count of bases not matched to a gene: 5. CDR3 length equals 15 residues. Notes on this clone: As yet, its antigen is unknown.

The V gene is TRBV7-9, the J gene TRBJ2-3; 11 bases align to TRBD1. This specimen consisted of tumor tissue, obtained after neoadjuvant nivolumab, alone or with ipilimumab, at or shortly before surgery. The sequence was collected from an adult with non-small cell lung cancer. The CDR3 spells CASSFGQGAWDTQYF. Here the CDR3 DNA reads TGTGCCAGCAGCTTTGGACAGGGGGCGTGGGATACGCAGTATTTT.